Listed below are T cell receptor beta chains from one sample, sequenced in a study of chemoradiotherapy in HPV16-positive cancers. Only in-frame clones appear in the TCRdb table, and some are missing; sequencing was by immunoSEQ multiplex PCR. The sample carries 9,500 to 15,000 clones, 85% to 90% recorded once. Source: blood, taken from a patient who underwent chemoradiotherapy. These receptor sequences come from a human donor with HPV-associated anogenital cancer. Both conserved end residues are part of each CDR3. A D gene is named only where the DNA matches it firmly. Only some rows state a clone size, as once, few, many or a class for expanded clones.

v_gene	len	abundance	d_gene	j_gene	CDR3aa	CDR3nt
TRBV5-1	16	-	-	TRBJ1-1	CASSVRFAGLQTEAFF	TGCGCCAGCAGCGTCCGCTTTGCCGGCTTGCAGACTGAAGCTTTCTTT
TRBV5-1	14	-	-	TRBJ1-2	CASSPGEGGYGYTF	TGCGCCAGCAGCCCAGGGGAAGGGGGCTATGGCTACACCTTC
TRBV7-9	13	-	-	TRBJ1-1	CASGGGGGREAFF	TGTGCCAGCGGTGGAGGGGGGGGCAGGGAAGCTTTCTTT
TRBV4-1	13	-	-	TRBJ2-2	CASSPGNTGELFF	TGCGCCAGCAGCCCGGGTAACACCGGGGAGCTGTTTTTT
TRBV14	15	once	-	TRBJ1-1	CASSQDPQGKTEAFF	TGTGCCAGCAGCCAAGATCCTCAAGGGAAAACTGAAGCTTTCTTT
TRBV9	16	few	TRBD2	TRBJ2-1	CASSVVLGGGGNEQFF	TGTGCCAGCAGCGTAGTTCTGGGCGGGGGGGGAAATGAGCAGTTCTTC
TRBV5-1	15	-	TRBD1	TRBJ1-2	CASSSHLGQGEIYTF	TGCGCCAGCAGCTCGCACCTGGGACAGGGAGAAATATACACCTTC
TRBV5-1	15	-	TRBD1	TRBJ2-1	CASSFRDRYNNEQFF	TGCGCCAGCAGCTTCCGGGACAGGTACAACAATGAGCAGTTCTTC
TRBV2	12	-	TRBD1	TRBJ1-1	CASQSRGSEAFF	TGTGCCAGCCAAAGCAGGGGGTCTGAAGCTTTCTTT
TRBV4-1	15	few	-	TRBJ2-7	CASSQQAAGLYEQYF	TGCGCCAGCAGCCAACAAGCGGCAGGTTTGTACGAGCAGTACTTC
TRBV5-1	14	-	-	TRBJ2-2	CASSLVSGTGELFF	TGCGCCAGCAGCTTGGTTAGTGGCACCGGGGAGCTGTTTTTT